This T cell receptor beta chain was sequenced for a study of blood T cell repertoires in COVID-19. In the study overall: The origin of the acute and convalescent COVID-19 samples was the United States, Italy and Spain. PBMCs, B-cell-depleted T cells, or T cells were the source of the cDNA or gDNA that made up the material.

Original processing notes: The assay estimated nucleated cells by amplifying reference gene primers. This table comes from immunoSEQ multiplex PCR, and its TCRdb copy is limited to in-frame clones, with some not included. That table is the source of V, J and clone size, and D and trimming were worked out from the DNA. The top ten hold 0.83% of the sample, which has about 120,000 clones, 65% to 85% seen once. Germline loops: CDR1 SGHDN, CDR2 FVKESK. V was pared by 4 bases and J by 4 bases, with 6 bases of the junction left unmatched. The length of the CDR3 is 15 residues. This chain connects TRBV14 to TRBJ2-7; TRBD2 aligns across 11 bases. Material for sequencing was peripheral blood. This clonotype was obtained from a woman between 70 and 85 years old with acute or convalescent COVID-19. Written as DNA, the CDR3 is TGTGCCAGCAGCCCCCATCTAGCGGGGGGTTACGAGCAGTACTTC. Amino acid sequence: CASSPHLAGGYEQYF.